Following are 18 T cell receptor beta chains from one sample sequenced in a study of CD8 T cells in Susac syndrome. An input of roughly 0.45 to 1 ug of RNA was subjected to reverse transcription using random hexamers. TCRdb re-called the immunoSEQ multiplex PCR reads through MiXCR, storing one row per CDR3 protein. The sample contains about 180,000 distinct CDR3 sequences, 85% to 95% of which appear only once. The sequenced material came from CD8+ T cells from PBMCs. These receptors all stem from a human donor with multiple sclerosis.

The chain is built from TRBV6-2 or TRBV6-3 and TRBJ2-5, with a possible D match to TRBD2 (6 bases). V was clipped by 4 bases and J by 0 bases, with 12 bases between them. Germline V CDR1 and CDR2: MNHEY, SVGEGT. CDR3 length: 15 amino acids. Here the CDR3 reads CASSFLRDYQETQYF. The CDR3 coding sequence is TGTGCCAGCAGTTTTCTCCGGGACTACCAAGAGACCCAGTACTTC.

V gene TRBV12-3 or TRBV12-4 combines with J gene TRBJ2-5; TRBD1 matches at 8 bases. This CDR3 comprises 15 residues. The J segment lost 1 base and the V segment lost 5 bases, leaving 6 bases of the junction unmatched. CDR3 sequence: CASSRWGQAQETQYF. The CDR3, as DNA: TGTGCCAGCAGTCGCTGGGGACAGGCCCAAGAGACCCAGTACTTC.

This chain joins TRBV20-1 and TRBJ2-5; tentative D call: TRBD2 (5 bases). CDR3 size: 15 residues. V was shortened by 0 bases and J by 5 bases, with 16 bases between the two germline ends. Germline CDR1 DFQATT, CDR2 SNEGSKA (reference sequence). CDR3 bases: TGCAGTGCTAGAGATAACGGGGAAATGTCGGAGACCCAGTACTTC. Translated, it gives CSARDNGEMSETQYF.

The chain is built from TRBV2 and TRBJ2-7, with 7 bases that match TRBD1. The germline V gene encodes CDR1 SNHLY and CDR2 FYNNEI. The CDR3 extends over 13 amino acids. The junction had 9 bases not matched to a gene; V was cut back by 9 bases and J by 4 bases. CDR3 sequence: CASRGTESYEQYF. For the CDR3, the DNA is TGTGCCAGTCGAGGGACAGAGTCATACGAGCAGTACTTC.

The V and J genes are TRBV3-1 and TRBJ2-7, with 8 bases fitting TRBD1. J lost 2 bases, V lost 3 bases, and 6 bases had no gene match. The CDR3 is made up of 15 amino acids. Per germline, CDR1 LGHDT and CDR2 YNNKEL (reference sequence). This CDR3 reads CASSHEGTGAYEQYF. The CDR3 DNA reads TGTGCCAGCAGCCACGAGGGGACAGGAGCCTACGAGCAGTACTTC.

The rearrangement uses TRBV29-1 and TRBJ2-1; 9 bases are a match to TRBD2. CDR1 is SQVTM and CDR2 is ANQGSEA in the germline V gene. The CDR3 covers 14 residues. Germline trimming cut 4 bases from V and 7 bases from J; bases unmatched to any gene: 8. The CDR3 DNA is TGCAGCGTTGCTGCGGGAGGGGTTCGGAATGAGCAGTTCTTC. Its translation is CSVAAGGVRNEQFF.

This rearrangement joins TRBV13 to TRBJ2-7; D is ambiguous. V was shortened by 5 bases and J by 5 bases, with 10 bases between the two germline ends. Germline CDR1 is PRHDT and CDR2 is FYEKMQ (reference sequence). The CDR3 runs 12 residues. CDR3 in amino acids: CASSTSRDEQYF. In DNA form, the CDR3 reads TGTGCCAGCAGCACCTCCCGCGACGAGCAGTACTTC.

For the CDR3, the DNA is TGTGCCAGCAGCTTGACACCTAGCTCCTATAATTCACCCCTCCACTTT. The encoded protein is CASSLTPSSYNSPLHF. The genes are TRBV5-4 and TRBJ1-6; D uncertain. This CDR3 is built from 16 residues. Germline V gives CDR1 SGHNT, CDR2 YYREEE (reference sequence). V lost 1 base to trimming and J lost 0 bases, with 8 bases between them. Combining the CDR3 with reference TRBV5-4 and TRBJ1-6 gives the whole variable domain ETGVTQSPTHLIKTRGQQVTLRCSSQSGHNTVSWYQQALGQGPQFIFQYYREEENGRGNFPPRFSGLQFPNYSSELNVNALELDDSALYLCASSLTPSSYNSPLHFGNGTRLTVT.

V usage is TRBV11-2 and J usage is TRBJ1-1; tentative D call: TRBD1 (5 bases). The germline CDR1 and CDR2 sequences are SGHAT and FQNNGV. V lost 3 bases, J lost 1 base, and 9 bases lay in between. The CDR3 covers 14 residues. This CDR3 reads CASSLGTPNTEAFF. For the CDR3, the DNA is TGTGCCAGCAGCTTGGGGACCCCGAACACTGAAGCTTTCTTT.

The J gene is TRBJ1-4, the V gene TRBV2; unclear D gene. V lost 0 bases and J lost 7, with 12 bases in between. From germline, CDR1 is SNHLY and CDR2 FYNNEI. This CDR3 comprises 15 residues. The CDR3: CASSEAPGSIEKLFF. DNA for the CDR3: TGTGCCAGCAGTGAAGCGCCCGGGTCTATTGAAAAACTGTTTTTT.

This chain joins TRBV4-1 and TRBJ2-5, with TRBD2 matching over 8 bases. The V gene end was trimmed by 3 bases and the J gene end by 4 bases; junction bases not matched to a gene: 4. Germline V lookup: CDR1 MGHRA, CDR2 YSYEKL. There are 14 residues in the CDR3. The CDR3: CASSQGLGRETQYF. The DNA of the CDR3 is TGCGCCAGCAGCCAGGGACTAGGGCGAGAGACCCAGTACTTC.

This rearrangement joins TRBV23-1 to TRBJ1-1; 10 nucleotides agree with TRBD1. TRBV23-1 carries the ORF label, with uncertain function. J gave up 10 bases and V 4 bases, and 12 bases lay outside the gene matches. The CDR3 length is 15 residues. CDR3 amino acids: CASSLSTSRDRGAFF. CDR3 nucleotide sequence: TGCGCCAGCAGTCTTTCCACCTCTAGGGACAGGGGAGCTTTCTTT.

This rearrangement joins TRBV29-1 to TRBJ1-2; possibly TRBD1 for D (6 bases). V lost 3 bases and J lost 5, with 13 bases in between. CDR3 length equals 13 residues. CDR1 and CDR2 from the germline V gene are SQVTM and ANQGSEA. This CDR3 reads CSVDGGARYGYTF. In nucleotides, the CDR3 is TGCAGCGTTGATGGGGGGGCTCGGTATGGCTACACCTTC.

This clonotype was observed a few times. V and J are TRBV9 and TRBJ2-7, with TRBD2 identical over 7 bases. This CDR3 spans 14 amino acids. The J segment lost 3 bases and the V segment lost 0 bases, leaving 3 bases of the junction unmatched. CDR1 is SGDLS, CDR2 YYNGEE, per germline. The DNA of the CDR3 is TGTGCCAGCAGCGTAGGACTAGCTAGCTACGAGCAGTACTTC. Protein: CASSVGLASYEQYF.

The V and J genes are TRBV6-1 and TRBJ2-7; TRBD1 matches 9 bases. The junction had 4 bases not matched to a gene; V was cut back by 3 bases and J by 4 bases. The CDR3 sequence is 14 residues long. CDR1 is MNHNS and CDR2 is SASEGT in the germline V gene. The CDR3, as DNA: TGTGCCAGCAGTGACATGACAGGGGGATACGAGCAGTACTTC. Translating gives CASSDMTGGYEQYF.

The CDR3 reads CASGTGTGQGIDEQYF. CDR3 coding DNA: TGTGCCAGCGGCACGGGAACGGGACAGGGGATCGACGAGCAGTACTTC. The chain recombines TRBV7-8 with TRBJ2-7, with TRBD1 matching 10 bases. J lost 5 bases, V lost 8 bases, and 15 bases had no gene match. Germline CDR1 reads SGHVS; CDR2 reads FQNEAQ. The CDR3 has 16 amino acids. The whole variable domain, filled in from reference TRBV7-8 and TRBJ2-7, reads GAGVSQSPRYKVAKRGQDVALRCDPISGHVSLFWYQQALGQGPEFLTYFQNEAQLDKSGLPSDRFFAERPEGSVSTLKIQRTQQEDSAVYLCASGTGTGQGIDEQYFGPGTRLTVT.

This sequence joins TRBV29-1 and TRBJ2-1; 9 bases are a match to TRBD1. Germline V gene lookup returns CDR1 SQVTM and CDR2 ANQGSEA. V dropped 7 bases and J dropped 7; count of bases not matched to a gene: 8. The CDR3 totals 13 residues. The CDR3 here is CSATGGQGNEQFF. CDR3 in DNA: TGCAGCGCTACAGGGGGCCAAGGGAATGAGCAGTTCTTC.

The gene calls are TRBV30 and TRBJ2-1; 8 nucleotides line up with TRBD2. The V segment lost 5 bases and the J segment 0 bases; nucleotides outside the gene matches: 3. The V gene's germline CDR1 is GTSNPN and CDR2 SVGIG (reference sequence). This CDR3 spans 14 amino acids. The CDR3 DNA sequence: TGTGCCTGGGTGGGGACTAGCTCCTACAATGAGCAGTTCTTC. Its translation is CAWVGTSSYNEQFF.